This T cell receptor (beta chain) was obtained from a study of blood T cell repertoires in COVID-19. Study at large: Acute and convalescent COVID-19 specimens originated in the United States, Italy and Spain. Sources were T cells, B-cell-depleted T cells, or PBMCs; the material itself was cDNA or gDNA.

The authors' processing: The assay estimated nucleated cells by amplifying reference gene primers. Only in-frame clones appear in the TCRdb table, and some are missing; sequencing was by immunoSEQ multiplex PCR. V and J calls plus clone size are reproduced from that table; the DNA served to infer D and trimming. The sample lists about 100,000 clones; about 90% were seen once. The sample holds one count of this clone. The CDR3 sequence is 16 residues long. Trimming took 0 bases from V and 1 from J, leaving 12 bases between them. CDR1 and CDR2 from the germline V gene are MGHRA and YSYEKL. This receptor was obtained from a young woman with acute or convalescent COVID-19. This chain connects TRBV4-1 to TRBJ1-2; D gene uncertain. The sequencing input was peripheral blood. CDR3 nucleotide sequence: TGCGCCAGCAGCCAAGACTGGGCTCGGGGTAACTATGGCTACACCTTC. Its protein is CASSQDWARGNYGYTF.